This T cell receptor beta chain was found in a study of blood T cell repertoires in COVID-19. For the study at large: The United States, Italy and Spain supplied acute and convalescent COVID-19 samples.

In the original workflow: Counts of nucleated cells, estimated from reference gene primer amplification, were obtained. Method: immunoSEQ multiplex PCR; TCRdb's copy keeps in-frame clones and lacks some. V and J calls and clone size come straight from that table; D and trimming were deduced from the DNA. The data show around 160,000 clones, 90% seen once. This CDR3 is built from 17 residues. Germline CDR1 LGHDT, CDR2 YNNKEL (reference sequence). The trim removed 3 bases at V and 1 base at J, leaving 5 bases unmatched. Specimen: peripheral blood. The receptor comes from a man between 60 and 75 years old with active or convalescent COVID-19. V and J are TRBV3-1 (or the pseudogene TRBV3-2) and TRBJ2-3; 12 nucleotides line up with TRBD2. The chain's CDR3 is CASSQASGGAGTDTQYF. CDR3 coding DNA: TGTGCCAGCAGCCAGGCTAGCGGGGGGGCGGGCACAGATACGCAGTATTTT.